This record concerns one TCR beta chain sequence. Antigen unknown. This sample was included in a study of response to subunit inactivated influenza vaccine. TCRdb itself ran the RT-PCR reads through MiXCR, one entry per CDR3 protein. The top ten clones hold 2.5% to 3.5% of a sample with about 500,000 distinct CDR3 sequences, 16% of them seen once. Study-level results: Few new T cells, the authors suggested, are recruited by each seasonal influenza vaccination.

The CDR3 length is 20 residues. Trimming took 0 bases from V and 0 from J; bases not matched to a gene: 11. Germline V lookup: CDR1 MNHEY, CDR2 SVGEGT. This clonotype was sampled from a man between 50 and 70 years old who received an inactivated influenza vaccine. This specimen was CD4+ T cells sorted from PBMCs, taken approximately 25 months after vaccination. The V gene is TRBV6-2 or TRBV6-3, the J gene TRBJ2-7, with 13 bases fitting TRBD2. CDR3 loop: CASSYSITGTSGESSYEQYF. The CDR3, as DNA: TGTGCCAGCAGTTACTCGATCACCGGGACTAGCGGGGAGAGCTCCTACGAGCAGTACTTC.